The T cell receptor (beta chain) described here comes from a study of T cell changes during pregnancy in multiple sclerosis. TCRdb's table, derived via immunoSEQ multiplex PCR, lists solely in-frame clones and lacks some. The top ten hold about 2.3% of the sample, which has over 60,000 clones, about 96% seen once. CDR3 length: 13 amino acids. The germline V gene has CDR1 LNHDA and CDR2 SQIVND (reference sequence). V gave up 8 bases and J gave up 4 bases; unmatched junction bases: 4. The source is a female donor with multiple sclerosis, enrolled in a pregnancy study. The chain carries TRBV19 and TRBJ2-1, with 8 bases lining up with TRBD2. This specimen was CD8+ T cells from peripheral blood mononuclear cells, taken after pregnancy. Written as DNA, the CDR3 is TGTGCCAGTGGACTAGCAAATTACAATGAGCAGTTCTTC. Its translation is CASGLANYNEQFF.